These 3 T cell receptor beta chains originate from one sample sequenced in a study of blood T cells in healthy people across ages. Next came a second PCR, run for about 7 to 12 cycles, which used a sample-barcoded 5' primer along with a J-beta primer mix. One entry per CDR3 protein results from TCRdb running MiXCR on the 5' RACE reads. The sample holds about 580,000 distinct CDR3 sequences; 47% are singletons and the top ten take about 22%. Specimen: blood. These receptor sequences come from an elderly man in good health.

By proportion, this clonotype is medium-sized. This may come from a read error, since a much larger clone is one base off. The chain joins TRBV12-3 or TRBV12-4 to TRBJ2-4; D remains unclear. The CDR3 runs to 14 residues. V was trimmed by 3 bases and J by 3 bases, leaving 9 bases between them. The CDR3 reads CASSFRWLKNIQYF. CDR3 coding DNA: TGTGCCAGCAGTTTCCGCTGGCTCAAAAACATTCAGTACTTC.

This clonotype was detected a few times. V is TRBV6-5 and J is TRBJ1-2, with a possible D match to TRBD1 (5 bases). CDR3 length equals 15 residues. Trimming pared 5 bases from V and 8 bases from J, leaving 21 bases between. CDR1 and CDR2 (germline): MNHEY, SVGAGI. The CDR3 here is CASSVAGTPARGYTF. Here the CDR3 DNA reads TGTGCCAGCAGTGTGGCCGGGACCCCCGCCCGAGGCTACACCTTC.

V is TRBV20-1 and J is TRBJ2-1, with 10 nucleotides matching TRBD2. The CDR3 consists of 14 residues. With 6 bases clipped from V and 9 bases from J, the junction kept 11 bases outside the gene matches. CDR1 and CDR2 from the germline V gene are DFQATT and SNEGSKA (reference sequence). CDR3 in amino acids: CSAYLAGVGGEQFF. Written as DNA, the CDR3 is TGCAGTGCGTATCTAGCGGGGGTCGGAGGTGAGCAGTTCTTC.